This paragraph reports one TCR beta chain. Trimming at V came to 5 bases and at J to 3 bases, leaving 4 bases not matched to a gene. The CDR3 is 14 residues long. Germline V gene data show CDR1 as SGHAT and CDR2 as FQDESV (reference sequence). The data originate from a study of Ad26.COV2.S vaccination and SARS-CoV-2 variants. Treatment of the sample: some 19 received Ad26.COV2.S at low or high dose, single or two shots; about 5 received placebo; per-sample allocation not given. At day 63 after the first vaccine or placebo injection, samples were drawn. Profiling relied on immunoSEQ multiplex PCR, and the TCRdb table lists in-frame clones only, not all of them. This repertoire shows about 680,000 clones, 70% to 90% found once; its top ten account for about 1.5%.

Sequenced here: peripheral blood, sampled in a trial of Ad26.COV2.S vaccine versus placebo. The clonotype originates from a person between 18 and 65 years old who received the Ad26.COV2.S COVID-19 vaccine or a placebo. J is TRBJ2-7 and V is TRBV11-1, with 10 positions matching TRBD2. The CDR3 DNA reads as TGTGCCAGCAGCAGGACTAGCGGCTTCTACGAGCAGTACTTC. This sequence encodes CASSRTSGFYEQYF. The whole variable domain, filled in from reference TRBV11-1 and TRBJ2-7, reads EAEVAQSPRYKITEKSQAVAFWCDPISGHATLYWYRQILGQGPELLVQFQDESVVDDSQLPKDRFSAERLKGVDSTLKIQPAELGDSAMYLCASSRTSGFYEQYFGPGTRLTVT.